This TCR beta chain was identified during a study of blood T cell repertoires in COVID-19. Study overall: Sample material is recorded as cDNA or gDNA derived from T cells, B-cell-depleted T cells, or PBMCs.

Study processing details: Counts of nucleated cells, estimated from reference gene primer amplification, were obtained. Sequencing was performed with immunoSEQ multiplex PCR; in TCRdb, only in-frame clones are kept and a portion is missing. The V and J calls and the clone size are those of that table, but D and trimming were determined from the DNA. The sample holds approximately 500,000 clones, roughly nine tenths seen once. The CDR3 runs 11 residues. Trimming took 1 base from V and 11 from J, leaving 6 bases between them. Germline CDR1 SGHDN, CDR2 FVKESK. The Seattle site enrolled patients during active infection and followed them longitudinally.

The chain couples TRBV14 to TRBJ2-1; D unresolved. The TCR originated in a man younger than 35 with COVID-19, enrolled during active disease. Specimen: peripheral blood. The CDR3: CASSQVAQQFF. The CDR3 region has the DNA TGTGCCAGCAGCCAAGTGGCCCAGCAGTTCTTC.